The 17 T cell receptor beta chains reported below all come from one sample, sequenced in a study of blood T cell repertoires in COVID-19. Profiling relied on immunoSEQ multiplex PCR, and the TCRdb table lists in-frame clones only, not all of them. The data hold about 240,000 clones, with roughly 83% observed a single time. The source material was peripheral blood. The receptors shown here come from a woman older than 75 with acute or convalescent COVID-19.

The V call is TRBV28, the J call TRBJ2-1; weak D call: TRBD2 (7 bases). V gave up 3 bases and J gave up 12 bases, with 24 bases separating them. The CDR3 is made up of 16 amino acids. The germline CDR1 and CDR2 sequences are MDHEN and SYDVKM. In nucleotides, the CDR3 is TGTGCCAGCAGTTTGGGGGGAGGGGGGACCTCCCTTGGGCAGTTCTTC. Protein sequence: CASSLGGGGTSLGQFF.

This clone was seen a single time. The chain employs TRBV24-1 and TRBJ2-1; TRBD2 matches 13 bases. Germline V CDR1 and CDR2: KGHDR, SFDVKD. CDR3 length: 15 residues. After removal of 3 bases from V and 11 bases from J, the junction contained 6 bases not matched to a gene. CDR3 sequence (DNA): TGTGCCACCAGTGATCGGACTAGCGGGGGACCGCAGCAGTTCTTC. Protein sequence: CATSDRTSGGPQQFF.

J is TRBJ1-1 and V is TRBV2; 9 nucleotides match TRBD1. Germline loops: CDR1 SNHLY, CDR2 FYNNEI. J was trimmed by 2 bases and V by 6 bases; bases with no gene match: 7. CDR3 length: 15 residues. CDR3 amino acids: CASSTGTGRNTEAFF. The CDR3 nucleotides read TGTGCCAGCAGCACCGGGACAGGGAGAAACACTGAAGCTTTCTTT.

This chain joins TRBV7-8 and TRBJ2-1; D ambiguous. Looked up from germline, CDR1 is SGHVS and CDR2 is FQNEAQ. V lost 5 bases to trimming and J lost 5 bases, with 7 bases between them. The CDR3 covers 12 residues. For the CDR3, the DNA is TGTGCCAGCAGCCCCCCCAACAATGAGCAGTTCTTC. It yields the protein CASSPPNNEQFF.

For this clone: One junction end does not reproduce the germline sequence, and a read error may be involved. This CDR3 reads CASSQDGSGGYQETQYF. The DNA of the CDR3 is TGCGCCAGCAGTCAAGATGGGTCAGGGGGCTACCAAGAGACCCAGTACTTC. This chain joins TRBV4-1 and TRBJ2-5, with 8 bases lining up with TRBD1. The length of the CDR3 is 17 residues. Germline assignment: CDR1 MGHRA and CDR2 YSYEKL.

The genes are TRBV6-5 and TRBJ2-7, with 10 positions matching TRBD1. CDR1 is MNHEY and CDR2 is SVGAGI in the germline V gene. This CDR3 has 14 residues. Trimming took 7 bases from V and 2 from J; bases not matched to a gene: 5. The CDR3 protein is CASTRQGATYEQYF. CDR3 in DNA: TGTGCCAGCACCCGACAGGGGGCGACCTACGAGCAGTACTTC.

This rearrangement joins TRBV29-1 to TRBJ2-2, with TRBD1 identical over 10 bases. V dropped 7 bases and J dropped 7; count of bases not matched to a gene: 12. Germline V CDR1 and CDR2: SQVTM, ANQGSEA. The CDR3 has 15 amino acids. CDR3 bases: TGCAGCGCCGCGCTCCGACAGGGGGCGTACGGGGAGCTGTTTTTT. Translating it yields CSAALRQGAYGELFF.

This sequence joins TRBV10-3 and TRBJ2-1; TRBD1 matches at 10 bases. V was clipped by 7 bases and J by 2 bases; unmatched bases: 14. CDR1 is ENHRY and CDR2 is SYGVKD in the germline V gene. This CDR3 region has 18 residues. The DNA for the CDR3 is TGTGCCATCACCACCGACGGGGGACAGGGGAGCGCCTACAATGAGCAGTTCTTC. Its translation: CAITTDGGQGSAYNEQFF.

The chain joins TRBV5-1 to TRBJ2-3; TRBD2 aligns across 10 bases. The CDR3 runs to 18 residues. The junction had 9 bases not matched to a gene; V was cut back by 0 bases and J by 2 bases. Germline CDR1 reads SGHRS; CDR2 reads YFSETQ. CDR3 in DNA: TGCGCCAGCAGCTTGGGGGCTAGCGGGGGCCATACCACAGATACGCAGTATTTT. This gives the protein CASSLGASGGHTTDTQYF.

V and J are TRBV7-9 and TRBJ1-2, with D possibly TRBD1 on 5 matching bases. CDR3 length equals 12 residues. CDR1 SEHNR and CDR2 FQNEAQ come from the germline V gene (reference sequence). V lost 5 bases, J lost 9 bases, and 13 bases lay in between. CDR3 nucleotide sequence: TGTGCCAGCAGCCCCGGGACTGGGCGCTACACCTTC. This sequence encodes CASSPGTGRYTF.

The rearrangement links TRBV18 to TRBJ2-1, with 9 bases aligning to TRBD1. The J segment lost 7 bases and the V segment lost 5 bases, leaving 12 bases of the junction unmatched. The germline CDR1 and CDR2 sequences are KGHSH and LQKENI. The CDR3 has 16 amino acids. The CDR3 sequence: CASSDPGTGLRNEQFF. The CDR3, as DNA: TGTGCCAGCTCAGATCCCGGGACAGGGTTGAGGAATGAGCAGTTCTTC.

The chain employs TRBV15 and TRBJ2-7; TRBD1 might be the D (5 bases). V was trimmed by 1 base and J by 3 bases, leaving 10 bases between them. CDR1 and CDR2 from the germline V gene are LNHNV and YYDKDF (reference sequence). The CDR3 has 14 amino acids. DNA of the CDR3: TGTGCCACCAGCAGAGTAAGCGACAGCTACGAGCAGTACTTC. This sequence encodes CATSRVSDSYEQYF.

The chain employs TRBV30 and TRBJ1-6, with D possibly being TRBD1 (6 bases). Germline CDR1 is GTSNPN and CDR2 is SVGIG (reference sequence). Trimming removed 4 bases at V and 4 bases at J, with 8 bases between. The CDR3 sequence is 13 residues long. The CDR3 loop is CAWTGEYNSPLHF. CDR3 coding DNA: TGTGCCTGGACAGGGGAATATAATTCACCCCTCCACTTT.

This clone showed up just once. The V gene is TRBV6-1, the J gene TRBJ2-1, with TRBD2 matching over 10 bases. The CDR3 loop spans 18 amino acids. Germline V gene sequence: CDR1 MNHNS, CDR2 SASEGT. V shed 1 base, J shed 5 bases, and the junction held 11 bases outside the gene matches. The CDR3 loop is CASSEELASGGPDNEQFF. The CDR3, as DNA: TGTGCCAGCAGTGAAGAGTTGGCTAGCGGGGGACCAGACAATGAGCAGTTCTTC.

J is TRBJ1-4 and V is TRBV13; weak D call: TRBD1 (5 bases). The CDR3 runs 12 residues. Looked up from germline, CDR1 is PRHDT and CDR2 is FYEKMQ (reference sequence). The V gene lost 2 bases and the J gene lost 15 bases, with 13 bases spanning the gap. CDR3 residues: CASSLFPGGVFF. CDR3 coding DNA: TGTGCCAGCAGCTTATTCCCCGGAGGGGTGTTTTTT. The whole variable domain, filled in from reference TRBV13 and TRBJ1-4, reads AAGVIQSPRHLIKEKRETATLKCYPIPRHDTVYWYQQGPGQDPQFLISFYEKMQSDKGSIPDRFSAQQFSDYHSELNMSSLELGDSALYFCASSLFPGGVFFGSGTQLSVL.

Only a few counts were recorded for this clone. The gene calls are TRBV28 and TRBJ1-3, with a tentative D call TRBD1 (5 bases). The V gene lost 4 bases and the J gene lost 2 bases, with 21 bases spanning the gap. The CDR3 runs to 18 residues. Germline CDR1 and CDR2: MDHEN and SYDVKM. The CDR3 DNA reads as TGTGCCAGCAGTTCCACCTTCCGGGGGTGGATTCCTGGAAACACCATATATTTT. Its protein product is CASSSTFRGWIPGNTIYF. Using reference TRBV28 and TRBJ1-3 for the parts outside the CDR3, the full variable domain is DVKVTQSSRYLVKRTGEKVFLECVQDMDHENMFWYRQDPGLGLRLIYFSYDVKMKEKGDIPEGYSVSREKKERFSLILESASTNQTSMYLCASSSTFRGWIPGNTIYFGEGSWLTVV.

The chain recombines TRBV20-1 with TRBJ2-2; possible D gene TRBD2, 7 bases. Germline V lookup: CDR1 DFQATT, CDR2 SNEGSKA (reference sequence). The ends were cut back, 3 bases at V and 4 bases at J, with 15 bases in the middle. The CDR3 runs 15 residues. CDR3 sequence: CSASRGGRGTGELFF. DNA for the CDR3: TGCAGTGCTAGTAGGGGGGGCCGGGGCACCGGGGAGCTGTTTTTT.